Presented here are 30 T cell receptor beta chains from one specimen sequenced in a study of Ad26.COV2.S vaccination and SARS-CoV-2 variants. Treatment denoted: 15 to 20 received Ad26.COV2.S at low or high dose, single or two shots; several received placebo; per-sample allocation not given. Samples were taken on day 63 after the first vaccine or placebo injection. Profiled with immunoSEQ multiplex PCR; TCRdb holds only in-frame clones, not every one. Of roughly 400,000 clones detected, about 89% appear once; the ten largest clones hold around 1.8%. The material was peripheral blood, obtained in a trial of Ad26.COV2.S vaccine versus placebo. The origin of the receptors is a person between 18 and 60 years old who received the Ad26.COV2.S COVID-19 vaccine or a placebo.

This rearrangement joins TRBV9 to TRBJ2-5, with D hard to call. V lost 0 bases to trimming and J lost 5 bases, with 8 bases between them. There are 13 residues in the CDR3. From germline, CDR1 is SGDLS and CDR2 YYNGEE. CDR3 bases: TGTGCCAGCAGCGTAGCGGCGTTCGAGACCCAGTACTTC. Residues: CASSVAAFETQYF.

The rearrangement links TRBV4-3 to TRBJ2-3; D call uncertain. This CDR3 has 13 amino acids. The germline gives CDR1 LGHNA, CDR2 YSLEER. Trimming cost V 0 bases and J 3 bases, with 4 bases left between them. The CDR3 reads CASSQDMTDTQYF. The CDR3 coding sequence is TGCGCCAGCAGCCAAGATATGACAGATACGCAGTATTTT.

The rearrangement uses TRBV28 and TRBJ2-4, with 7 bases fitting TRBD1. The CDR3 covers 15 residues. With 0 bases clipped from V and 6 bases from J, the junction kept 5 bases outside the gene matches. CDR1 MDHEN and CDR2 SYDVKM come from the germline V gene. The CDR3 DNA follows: TGTGCCAGCAGTTTATGGGGGGACAGTTTAAACATTCAGTACTTC. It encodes CASSLWGDSLNIQYF.

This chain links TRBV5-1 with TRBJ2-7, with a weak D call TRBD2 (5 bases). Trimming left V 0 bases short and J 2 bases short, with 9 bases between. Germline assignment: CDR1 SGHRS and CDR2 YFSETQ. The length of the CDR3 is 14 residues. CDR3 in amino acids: CASSLADYAYEQYF. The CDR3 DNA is TGCGCCAGCAGCTTGGCCGACTACGCCTACGAGCAGTACTTC.

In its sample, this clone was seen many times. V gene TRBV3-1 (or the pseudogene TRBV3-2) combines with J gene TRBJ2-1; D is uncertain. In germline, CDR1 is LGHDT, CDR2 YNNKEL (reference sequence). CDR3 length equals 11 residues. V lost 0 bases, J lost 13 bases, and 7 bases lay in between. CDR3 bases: TGTGCCAGCAGCCAAGAGCAACCCCAGTTCTTC. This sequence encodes CASSQEQPQFF.

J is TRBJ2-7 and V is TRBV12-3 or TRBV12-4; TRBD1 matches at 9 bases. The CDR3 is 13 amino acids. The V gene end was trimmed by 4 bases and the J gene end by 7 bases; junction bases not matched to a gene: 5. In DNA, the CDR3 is TGTGCCAGCAGTTGGACAGGGGCAGGGGAGCAGTACTTC. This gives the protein CASSWTGAGEQYF.

CDR3 sequence (DNA): TGTGCCACCAGTGGGGGACTAGCGGGAGGCACCTACGAGCAGTACTTC. This gives the protein CATSGGLAGGTYEQYF. The chain combines TRBV24-1 with TRBJ2-7; 15 positions match TRBD2. Germline trimming cut 5 bases from V and 2 bases from J; bases unmatched to any gene: 3. CDR1 and CDR2 (germline): KGHDR, SFDVKD. This CDR3 contains 16 residues.

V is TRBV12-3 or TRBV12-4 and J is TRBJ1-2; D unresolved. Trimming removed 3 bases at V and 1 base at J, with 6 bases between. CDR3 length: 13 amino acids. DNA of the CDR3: TGTGCCAGCAGTTTTGAGGGTAACTATGGCTACACCTTC. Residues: CASSFEGNYGYTF.

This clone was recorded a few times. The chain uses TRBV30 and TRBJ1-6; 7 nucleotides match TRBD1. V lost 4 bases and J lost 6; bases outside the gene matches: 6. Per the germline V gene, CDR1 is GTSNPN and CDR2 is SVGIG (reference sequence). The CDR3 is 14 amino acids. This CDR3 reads CAWNTDRINSPLHF. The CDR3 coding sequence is TGTGCCTGGAATACGGACAGGATTAATTCACCCCTCCACTTT.

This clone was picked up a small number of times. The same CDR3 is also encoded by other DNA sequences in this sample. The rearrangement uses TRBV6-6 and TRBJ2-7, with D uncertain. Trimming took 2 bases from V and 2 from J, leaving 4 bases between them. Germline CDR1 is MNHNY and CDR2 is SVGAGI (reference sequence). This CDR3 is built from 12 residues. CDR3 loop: CASSYSPYEQYF. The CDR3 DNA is TGTGCCAGCAGTTACAGTCCCTACGAGCAGTACTTC.

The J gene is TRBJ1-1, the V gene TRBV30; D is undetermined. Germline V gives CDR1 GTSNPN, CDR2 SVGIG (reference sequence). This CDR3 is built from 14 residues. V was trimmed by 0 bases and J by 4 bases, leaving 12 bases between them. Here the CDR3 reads CAWSVPEQRTEAFF. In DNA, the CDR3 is TGTGCCTGGAGTGTACCTGAGCAACGCACTGAAGCTTTCTTT.

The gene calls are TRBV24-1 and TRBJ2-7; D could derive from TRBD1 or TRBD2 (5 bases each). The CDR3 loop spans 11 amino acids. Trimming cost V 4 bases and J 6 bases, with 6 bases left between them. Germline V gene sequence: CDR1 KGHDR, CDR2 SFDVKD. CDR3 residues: CATSEGVEQYF. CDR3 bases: TGTGCCACCAGTGAGGGGGTCGAGCAGTACTTC.

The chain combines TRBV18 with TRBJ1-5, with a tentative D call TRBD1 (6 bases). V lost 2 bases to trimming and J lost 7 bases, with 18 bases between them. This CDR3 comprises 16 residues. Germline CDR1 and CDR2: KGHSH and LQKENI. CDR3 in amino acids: CASSPSHGDGGQPQHF. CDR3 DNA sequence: TGTGCCAGCTCACCAAGTCATGGGGATGGGGGCCAGCCCCAGCATTTT.

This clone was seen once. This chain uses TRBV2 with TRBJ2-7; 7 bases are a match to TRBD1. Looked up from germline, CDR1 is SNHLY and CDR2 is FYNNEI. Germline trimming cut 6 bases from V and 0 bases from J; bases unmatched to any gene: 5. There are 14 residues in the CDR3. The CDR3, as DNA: TGTGCCAGCAGGACGGACAGGACCTCCTACGAGCAGTACTTC. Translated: CASRTDRTSYEQYF.

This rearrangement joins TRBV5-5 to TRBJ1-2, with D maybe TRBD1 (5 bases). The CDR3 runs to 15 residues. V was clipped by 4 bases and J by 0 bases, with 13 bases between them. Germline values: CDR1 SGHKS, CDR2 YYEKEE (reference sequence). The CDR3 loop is CASSPGHLSNYGYTF. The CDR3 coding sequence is TGTGCCAGCAGCCCTGGACATCTATCTAACTATGGCTACACCTTC.

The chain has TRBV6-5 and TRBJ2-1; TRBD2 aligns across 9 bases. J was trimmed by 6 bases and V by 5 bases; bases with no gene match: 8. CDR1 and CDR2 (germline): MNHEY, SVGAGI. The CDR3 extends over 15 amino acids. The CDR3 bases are TGTGCCAGCAGTCCGACTAGCGGAGGGGGCAATGAGCAGTTCTTC. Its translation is CASSPTSGGGNEQFF.

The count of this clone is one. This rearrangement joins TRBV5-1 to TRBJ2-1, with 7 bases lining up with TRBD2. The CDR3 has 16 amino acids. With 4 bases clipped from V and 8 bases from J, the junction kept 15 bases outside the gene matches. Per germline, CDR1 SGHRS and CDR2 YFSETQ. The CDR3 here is CASSLRTSVSGDEQFF. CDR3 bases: TGCGCCAGCAGCCTTCGAACTAGCGTTTCTGGGGATGAGCAGTTCTTC.

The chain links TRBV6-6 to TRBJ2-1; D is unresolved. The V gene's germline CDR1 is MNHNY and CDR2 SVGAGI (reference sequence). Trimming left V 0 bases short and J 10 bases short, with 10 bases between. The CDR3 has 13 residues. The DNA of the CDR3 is TGTGCCAGCAGTTACTCCGCAGCGAGGGAGCAGTTCTTC. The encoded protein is CASSYSAAREQFF.

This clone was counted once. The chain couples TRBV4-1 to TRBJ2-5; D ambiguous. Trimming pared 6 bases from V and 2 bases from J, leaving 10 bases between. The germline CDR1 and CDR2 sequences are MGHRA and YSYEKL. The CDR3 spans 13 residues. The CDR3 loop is CASSRTSQETQYF. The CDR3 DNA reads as TGCGCCAGCAGTCGTACCTCTCAAGAGACCCAGTACTTC.

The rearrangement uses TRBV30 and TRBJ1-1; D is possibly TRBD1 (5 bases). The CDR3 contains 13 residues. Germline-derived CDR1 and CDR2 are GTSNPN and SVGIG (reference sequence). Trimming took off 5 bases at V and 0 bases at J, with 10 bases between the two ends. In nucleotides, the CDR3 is TGTGCCTGGGCGGGACGGCTGAACACTGAAGCTTTCTTT. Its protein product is CAWAGRLNTEAFF. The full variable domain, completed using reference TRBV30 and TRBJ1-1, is SQTIHQWPATLVQPVGSPLSLECTVEGTSNPNLYWYRQAAGRGLQLLFYSVGIGQISSEVPQNLSASRPQDRQFILSSKKLLLSDSGFYLCAWAGRLNTEAFFGQGTRLTVV.

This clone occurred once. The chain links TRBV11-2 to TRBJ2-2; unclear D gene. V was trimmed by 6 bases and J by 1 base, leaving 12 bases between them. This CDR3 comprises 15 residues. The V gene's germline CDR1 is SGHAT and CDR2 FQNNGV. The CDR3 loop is CASRYYGLNTGELFF. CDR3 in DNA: TGTGCCAGCAGATATTATGGGTTGAACACCGGGGAGCTGTTTTTT.

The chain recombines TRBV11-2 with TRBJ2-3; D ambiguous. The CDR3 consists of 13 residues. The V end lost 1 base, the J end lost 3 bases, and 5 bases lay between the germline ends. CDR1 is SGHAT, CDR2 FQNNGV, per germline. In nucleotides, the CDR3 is TGTGCCAGCAGCTTAGGGGTTACAGATACGCAGTATTTT. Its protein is CASSLGVTDTQYF.

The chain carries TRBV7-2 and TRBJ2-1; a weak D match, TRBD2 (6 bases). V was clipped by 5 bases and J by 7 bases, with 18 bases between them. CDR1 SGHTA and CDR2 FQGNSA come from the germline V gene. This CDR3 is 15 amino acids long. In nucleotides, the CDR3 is TGTGCCAGCAGCCTTCGACTAGGCGAAAGGAATGAGCAGTTCTTC. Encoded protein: CASSLRLGERNEQFF.

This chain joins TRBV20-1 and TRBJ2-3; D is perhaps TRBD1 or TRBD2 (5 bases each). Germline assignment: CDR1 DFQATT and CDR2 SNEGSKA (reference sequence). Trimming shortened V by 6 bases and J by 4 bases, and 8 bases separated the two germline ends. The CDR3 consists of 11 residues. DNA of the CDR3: TGCAGTGCCGGGACCGCAGATACGCAGTATTTT. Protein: CSAGTADTQYF.

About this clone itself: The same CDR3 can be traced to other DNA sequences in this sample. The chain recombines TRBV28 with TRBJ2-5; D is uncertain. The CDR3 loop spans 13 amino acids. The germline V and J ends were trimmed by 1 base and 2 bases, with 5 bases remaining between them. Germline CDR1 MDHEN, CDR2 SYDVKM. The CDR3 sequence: CASSLSGQETQYF. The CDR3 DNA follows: TGTGCCAGCAGTTTATCAGGACAAGAGACCCAGTACTTC.

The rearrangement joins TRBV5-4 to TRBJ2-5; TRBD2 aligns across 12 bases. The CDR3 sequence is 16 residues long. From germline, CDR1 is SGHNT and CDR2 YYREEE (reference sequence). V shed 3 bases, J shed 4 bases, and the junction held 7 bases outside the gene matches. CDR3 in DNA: TGTGCCAGCAGCTCCAAACTAGCGGGAGGTAGAGAGACCCAGTACTTC. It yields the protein CASSSKLAGGRETQYF.

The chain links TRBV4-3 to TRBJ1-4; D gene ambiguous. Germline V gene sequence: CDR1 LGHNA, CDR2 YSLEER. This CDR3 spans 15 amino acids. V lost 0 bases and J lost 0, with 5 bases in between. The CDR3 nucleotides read TGCGCCAGCAGCCAAGACATTTCAACTAATGAAAAACTGTTTTTT. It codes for CASSQDISTNEKLFF.

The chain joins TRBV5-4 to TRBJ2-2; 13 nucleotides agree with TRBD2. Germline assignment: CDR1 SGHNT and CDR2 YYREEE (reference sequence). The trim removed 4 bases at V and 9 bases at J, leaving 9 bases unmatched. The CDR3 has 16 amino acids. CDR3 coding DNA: TGTGCCAGCAGCATGGGGACTAGCGGGACGTCAAGGGAGCTGTTTTTT. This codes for CASSMGTSGTSRELFF.

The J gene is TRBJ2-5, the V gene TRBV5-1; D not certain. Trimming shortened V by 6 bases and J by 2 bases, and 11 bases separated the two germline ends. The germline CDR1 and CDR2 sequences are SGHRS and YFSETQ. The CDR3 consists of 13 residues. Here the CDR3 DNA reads TGCGCCAGCAAAAGGACGGATCAAGAGACCCAGTACTTC. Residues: CASKRTDQETQYF. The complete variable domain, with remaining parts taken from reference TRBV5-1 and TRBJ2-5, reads KAGVTQTPRYLIKTRGQQVTLSCSPISGHRSVSWYQQTPGQGLQFLFEYFSETQRNKGNFPGRFSGRQFSNSRSEMNVSTLELGDSALYLCASKRTDQETQYFGPGTRLLVL.

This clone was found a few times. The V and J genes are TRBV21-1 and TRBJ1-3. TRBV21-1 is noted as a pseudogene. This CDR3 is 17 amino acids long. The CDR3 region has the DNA TGTGCCAGCAGCAAAGTAGAGGTACCCTTCTCTGGAAACACCATATATTTT. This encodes CASSKVEVPFSGNTIYF.